The 2 T cell receptor beta chains below were found in one sample sequenced in a study of blood T cell repertoires in COVID-19. Repertoires were generated with immunoSEQ multiplex PCR, while TCRdb's copy carries only in-frame clones and drops some. The sample consists of fewer than 85,000 clones, around nine tenths of them appearing once. Sequencing was performed on peripheral blood. The receptor source for this set is a man between 50 and 59 years old with active COVID-19.

This rearrangement joins TRBV5-6 to TRBJ1-2; no firm D call. The CDR3 sequence is 15 residues long. V gave up 0 bases and J gave up 4 bases, with 13 bases separating them. Looked up from germline, CDR1 is SGHDT and CDR2 is YYEEEE. CDR3 DNA: TGTGCCAGCAGCTTGGCGTCGGGATTTAGCTATGGCTACACCTTC. Encoded protein: CASSLASGFSYGYTF.

J is TRBJ2-1 and V is TRBV5-4, with 7 nucleotides matching TRBD2. The CDR3 has 15 amino acids. V was pared by 0 bases and J by 5 bases, with 5 bases of the junction left unmatched. Germline V gene lookup returns CDR1 SGHNT and CDR2 YYREEE (reference sequence). DNA of the CDR3: TGTGCCAGCAGCTTGGACGGGAGGTTGAACAATGAGCAGTTCTTC. Encoded protein: CASSLDGRLNNEQFF.